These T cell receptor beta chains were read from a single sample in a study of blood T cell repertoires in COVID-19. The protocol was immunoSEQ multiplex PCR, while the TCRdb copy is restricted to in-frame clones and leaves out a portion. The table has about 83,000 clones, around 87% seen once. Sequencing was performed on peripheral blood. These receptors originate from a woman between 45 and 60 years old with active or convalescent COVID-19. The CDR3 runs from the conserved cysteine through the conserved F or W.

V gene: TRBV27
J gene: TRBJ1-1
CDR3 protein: CASRSSQGMNTEAFF

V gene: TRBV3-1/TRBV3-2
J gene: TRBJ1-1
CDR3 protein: CASSPRDRGRDTEAFF

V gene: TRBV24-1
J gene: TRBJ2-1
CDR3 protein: CATSETETFYNEQFF

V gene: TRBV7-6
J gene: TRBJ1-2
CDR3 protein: CASSRDRGDYGYTF

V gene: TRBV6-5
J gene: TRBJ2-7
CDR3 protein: CASSYVINSYEQYF

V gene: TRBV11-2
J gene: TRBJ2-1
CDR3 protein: CASSPSGTVYNEQFF

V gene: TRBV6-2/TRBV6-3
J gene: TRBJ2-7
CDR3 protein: CASSSDGGDRNYEQYF

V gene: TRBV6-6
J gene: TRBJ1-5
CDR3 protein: CASRQGRDQPQHF

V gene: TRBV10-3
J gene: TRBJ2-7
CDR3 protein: CAISPSSYEQYF

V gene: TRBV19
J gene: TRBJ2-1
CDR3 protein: CASTDRAGYNEQFF

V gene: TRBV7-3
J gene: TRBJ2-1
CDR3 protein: CASSFIAGANEQFF

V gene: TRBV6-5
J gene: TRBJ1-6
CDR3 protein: CASTGRTYNSPLHF

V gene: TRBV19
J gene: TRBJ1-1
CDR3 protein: CASSMGSPEAFF

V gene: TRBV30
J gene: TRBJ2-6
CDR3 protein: CAWVAGTGFSAGANVLTF

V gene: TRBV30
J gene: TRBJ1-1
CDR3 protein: CAWSVGQNTEAFF

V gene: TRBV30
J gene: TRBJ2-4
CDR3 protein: CAWSVGGENIQYF

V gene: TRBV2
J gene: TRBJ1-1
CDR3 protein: CASSELAGAGNTEAFF

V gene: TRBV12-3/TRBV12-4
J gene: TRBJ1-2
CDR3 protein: CASSLEAGEGYTF

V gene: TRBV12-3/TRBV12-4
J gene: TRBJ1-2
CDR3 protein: CASSLNIYGYTF

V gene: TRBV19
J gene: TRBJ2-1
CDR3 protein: CASSPERDRGGNEQFF

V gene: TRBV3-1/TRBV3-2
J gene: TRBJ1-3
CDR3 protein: CASSNTGNSGNTIYF

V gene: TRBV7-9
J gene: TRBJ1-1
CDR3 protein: CASSSRPTANTEAFF

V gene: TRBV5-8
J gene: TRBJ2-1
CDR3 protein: CASSISGGTYNEQFF

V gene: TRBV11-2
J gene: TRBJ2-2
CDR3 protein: CASSLGHSGEIGTGELFF

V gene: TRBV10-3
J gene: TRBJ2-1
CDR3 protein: CAIMGGSYNEQFF

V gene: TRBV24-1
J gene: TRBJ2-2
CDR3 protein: CATSKATPAGAGELFF

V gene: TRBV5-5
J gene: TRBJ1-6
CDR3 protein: CASSLPAQGASPLHF

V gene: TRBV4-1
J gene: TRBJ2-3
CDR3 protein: CASSLGRDTQYF

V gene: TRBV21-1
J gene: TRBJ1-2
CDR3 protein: CASSKDRGSPNYGYTF

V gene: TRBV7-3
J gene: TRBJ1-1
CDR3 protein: CASSLRAGAAEAFF

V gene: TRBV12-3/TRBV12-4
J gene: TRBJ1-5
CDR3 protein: CASSLDRNQPQHF

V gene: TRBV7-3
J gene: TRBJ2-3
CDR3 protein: CASSPGQARTDTQYF

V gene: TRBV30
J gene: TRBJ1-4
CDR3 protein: CAWSVYEEKLFF

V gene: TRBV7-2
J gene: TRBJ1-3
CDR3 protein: CASSPGGGGRGNTIYF

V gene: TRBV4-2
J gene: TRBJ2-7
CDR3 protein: CASSQGGQVSGPQNF

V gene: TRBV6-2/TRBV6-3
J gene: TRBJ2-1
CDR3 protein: CASSYSPWGQGFIQQFF

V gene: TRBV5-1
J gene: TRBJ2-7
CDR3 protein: CASSPQTGLIYEQYF

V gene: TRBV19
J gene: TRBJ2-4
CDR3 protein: CASSIVQGAWENIQYF

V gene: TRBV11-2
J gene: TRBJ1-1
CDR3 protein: CASSLERGPMNTEAFF

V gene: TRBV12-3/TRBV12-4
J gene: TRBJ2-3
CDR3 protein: CASSLQGDTQYF

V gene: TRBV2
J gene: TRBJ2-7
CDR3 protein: CARRTGGSYEQYF

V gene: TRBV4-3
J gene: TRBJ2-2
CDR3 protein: CASSDLKGTMTGELFF

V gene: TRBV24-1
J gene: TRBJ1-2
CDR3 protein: CATSDSSGGARGYTF

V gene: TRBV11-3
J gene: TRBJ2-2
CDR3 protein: CASSFVSTGELFF

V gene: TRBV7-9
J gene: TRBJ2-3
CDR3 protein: CASSSASGGEADTQYF

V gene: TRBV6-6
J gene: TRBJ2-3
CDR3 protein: CASSPGGTSGTDTQYF

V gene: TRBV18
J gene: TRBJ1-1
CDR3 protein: CASSPGRGQPAFF

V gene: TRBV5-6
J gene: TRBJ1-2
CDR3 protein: CASSSLGTGGSGYTF

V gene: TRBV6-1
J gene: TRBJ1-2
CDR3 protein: CASSENTNRGRNYGYTF

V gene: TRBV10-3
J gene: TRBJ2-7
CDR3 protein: CAISESGTPTYEQYF

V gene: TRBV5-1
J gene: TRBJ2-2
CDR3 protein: CASRRLAGGTNTGELFF

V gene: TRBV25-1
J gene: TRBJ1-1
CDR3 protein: CASMGRSNTEAFF

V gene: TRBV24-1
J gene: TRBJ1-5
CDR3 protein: CATSDFEGAGNQPQHF

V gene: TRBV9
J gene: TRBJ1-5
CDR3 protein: CASSATGNSNQPQHF

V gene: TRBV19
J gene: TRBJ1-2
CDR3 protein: CASSFGTGYGYTF

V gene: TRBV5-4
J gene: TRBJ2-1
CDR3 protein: CASSLALAGADNEQFF

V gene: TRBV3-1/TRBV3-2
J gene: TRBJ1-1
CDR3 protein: CASSTGGYAEAFF

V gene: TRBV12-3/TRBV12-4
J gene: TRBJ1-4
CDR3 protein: CASSLSGAKLFF

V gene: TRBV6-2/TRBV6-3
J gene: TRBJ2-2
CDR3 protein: CASSWTSGGGELFF

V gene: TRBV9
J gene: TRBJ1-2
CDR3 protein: CASSPTDRADYGYTF